Following are 26 T cell receptor beta chains from one sample sequenced in a study of CD8 T cells in Susac syndrome (dated 2019 in TCRdb). Receptors were amplified or captured by the immunoSEQ multiplex PCR assay. RNA was extracted using the RNeasy kit, and roughly 0.45 to 1 microgram was reverse transcribed with random hexamers. TCRdb reanalyzed the raw reads on its own, using fastp at Q25 for trimming and MiXCR for clone calling, and kept in-frame beta chains. Entries that share a CDR3 protein sequence are merged under the most common genes and DNA. For this sample there are about 100,000 distinct CDR3 sequences; 95% appear just once. The top ten constitute 0.3% of the sample. Material for sequencing was CD8+ T cells from PBMCs. All receptors derive from a human donor with Susac syndrome.

The chain carries TRBV2 and TRBJ2-7; D is uncertain. V lost 8 bases and J lost 3, with 11 bases in between. This CDR3 region has 12 residues. Germline values: CDR1 SNHLY, CDR2 FYNNEI. The CDR3 here is CASGNWGYEQYF. CDR3 sequence (DNA): TGTGCCAGCGGCAATTGGGGCTACGAGCAGTACTTC.

This sequence joins TRBV6-1 and TRBJ2-5; D not certain. This CDR3 has 13 residues. Trimming stripped 6 bases from V and 3 bases from J, with 11 bases between. Germline CDR1 and CDR2: MNHNS and SASEGT. In DNA, the CDR3 is TGTGCCAGCAGCCGGTCTGGGGAAGAGACCCAGTACTTC. The encoded protein is CASSRSGEETQYF.

This clonotype was found a few times. The chain is built from TRBV2 and TRBJ1-2, with D unclear. V was trimmed by 4 bases and J by 2 bases, leaving 2 bases between them. The germline gives CDR1 SNHLY, CDR2 FYNNEI. CDR3 size: 11 residues. In nucleotides, the CDR3 is TGTGCCAGCAGTGTGAACTATGGCTACACCTTC. Translating gives CASSVNYGYTF.

The CDR3 DNA follows: TGTGCCAGCAGCCCCGGGTGGGACACTGAAGCTTTCTTT. This sequence encodes CASSPGWDTEAFF. The rearrangement uses TRBV5-4 and TRBJ1-1, with D hard to call. Trimming took 4 bases from V and 3 from J, leaving 10 bases between them. The CDR3 spans 13 residues. Germline CDR1 is SGHNT and CDR2 is YYREEE (reference sequence).

This sequence joins TRBV6-5 and TRBJ2-7, with a possible D match to TRBD2 (5 bases). This CDR3 is built from 15 residues. The germline V gene encodes CDR1 MNHEY and CDR2 SVGAGI. V was clipped by 2 bases and J by 3 bases, with 14 bases between them. The CDR3 protein is CASSYNSGDIYEQYF. CDR3 bases: TGTGCCAGCAGTTACAACAGCGGTGACATCTACGAGCAGTACTTC.

This clonotype was seen more than once but under ten times. The rearrangement links TRBV7-9 to TRBJ2-7, with D tentatively TRBD1 (6 bases). The ends were cut back, 3 bases at V and 0 bases at J, with 9 bases in the middle. The CDR3 has 14 amino acids. Looked up from germline, CDR1 is SEHNR and CDR2 is FQNEAQ (reference sequence). The chain's CDR3 is CASSLTGDSYEQYF. The CDR3 nucleotides are TGTGCCAGCAGCTTGACAGGTGACTCCTACGAGCAGTACTTC.

The chain has TRBV28 and TRBJ2-4; 10 nucleotides line up with TRBD2. The CDR3 has 16 amino acids. V shed 5 bases and J 3 bases; nucleotides not matched to a gene: 7. Germline V gene sequence: CDR1 MDHEN, CDR2 SYDVKM. The CDR3 DNA reads as TGTGCCAGCAGTCCCGGGACTAGCGCCCACAAAAACATTCAGTACTTC. This codes for CASSPGTSAHKNIQYF. The variable domain in full, with the rest retrieved from reference TRBV28 and TRBJ2-4, is DVKVTQSSRYLVKRTGEKVFLECVQDMDHENMFWYRQDPGLGLRLIYFSYDVKMKEKGDIPEGYSVSREKKERFSLILESASTNQTSMYLCASSPGTSAHKNIQYFGAGTRLSVL.

As DNA, the CDR3 is TGTGCCAGTAGAGAGCGGGGCAGCACAGATACGCAGTATTTT. This encodes CASRERGSTDTQYF. The chain has TRBV19 and TRBJ2-3; 7 positions match TRBD2. The CDR3 runs to 14 residues. Germline V gene lookup returns CDR1 LNHDA and CDR2 SQIVND (reference sequence). The trim removed 6 bases at V and 0 bases at J, leaving 3 bases unmatched.

The chain recombines TRBV7-9 with TRBJ2-7; 10 positions agree with TRBD2. V lost 0 bases to trimming and J lost 0 bases; unmatched junction nucleotides: 2. From germline, CDR1 is SEHNR and CDR2 FQNEAQ (reference sequence). The CDR3 is made up of 16 amino acids. CDR3 sequence: CASSLASGGPSYEQYF. Here the CDR3 DNA reads TGTGCCAGCAGCTTAGCTAGCGGGGGGCCCTCCTACGAGCAGTACTTC.

The chain employs TRBV27 and TRBJ2-7, with 8 positions matching TRBD2. The CDR3 totals 12 residues. V lost 10 bases and J lost 0; bases outside the gene matches: 2. Germline assignment: CDR1 MNHEY and CDR2 SMNVEV (reference sequence). The CDR3 DNA reads as TGTGCCACCCGGGGGGGCTCCTACGAGCAGTACTTC. As protein: CATRGGSYEQYF.

This clonotype was found once. The CDR3 DNA is TGCAGCGTTGTGGAGGCGACCCCCTACAATGAGCAGTTCTTC. It codes for CSVVEATPYNEQFF. This chain links TRBV29-1 with TRBJ2-1, with D perhaps TRBD2 (5 bases). Germline values: CDR1 SQVTM, CDR2 ANQGSEA. With 4 bases removed from V and 2 bases from J, the gap between germline ends came to 12 bases. CDR3 size: 14 residues.

J is TRBJ1-5 and V is TRBV28; TRBD1 agrees at 7 bases. J was trimmed by 0 bases and V by 6 bases; bases with no gene match: 5. Germline CDR1 MDHEN, CDR2 SYDVKM. The CDR3 sequence is 15 residues long. The chain's CDR3 is CASSLGTVSNQPQHF. As DNA, the CDR3 is TGTGCCAGCAGCCTAGGGACAGTTAGCAATCAGCCCCAGCATTTT. Combining the CDR3 with reference TRBV28 and TRBJ1-5 gives the whole variable domain DVKVTQSSRYLVKRTGEKVFLECVQDMDHENMFWYRQDPGLGLRLIYFSYDVKMKEKGDIPEGYSVSREKKERFSLILESASTNQTSMYLCASSLGTVSNQPQHFGDGTRLSIL.

The chain recombines TRBV27 with TRBJ1-1, with D tentatively TRBD1 (6 bases). The V end was cut by 2 bases, the J end by 3 bases, with 10 bases between. This CDR3 spans 14 amino acids. Per the germline V gene, CDR1 is MNHEY and CDR2 is SMNVEV (reference sequence). CDR3 protein: CASSLDGGYTEAFF. In DNA, the CDR3 is TGTGCCAGCAGTTTAGACGGGGGCTACACTGAAGCTTTCTTT.

Only one count was recorded for this clonotype. V and J are TRBV4-2 and TRBJ1-4, with 8 bases that match TRBD1. Trimming removed 0 bases from V and 5 bases from J; junction bases left unmatched: 11. Germline CDR1 reads LGHNA; CDR2 reads YNFKEQ. The length of the CDR3 is 18 residues. CDR3 loop: CASSQDVAGGLSNEKLFF. The DNA for the CDR3 is TGTGCCAGCAGCCAAGATGTGGCAGGGGGCCTTTCAAATGAAAAACTGTTTTTT.

This clonotype was recorded only once. The chain has TRBV20-1 and TRBJ1-1; 7 bases match TRBD1. The CDR3 consists of 12 residues. CDR1 and CDR2 from the germline V gene are DFQATT and SNEGSKA (reference sequence). With 5 bases clipped from V and 1 base from J, the junction kept 1 base outside the gene matches. The CDR3, as DNA: TGCAGTGCTTGGACAGGGAACACTGAAGCTTTCTTT. Translated, it gives CSAWTGNTEAFF.

V and J are TRBV4-1 and TRBJ2-7; D call uncertain. CDR1 and CDR2 (germline): MGHRA, YSYEKL. V lost 4 bases to trimming and J lost 0 bases, with 10 bases between them. The CDR3 is 14 amino acids. The CDR3 nucleotides read TGCGCCAGCAGCCCTAGGCCGGGCTCCTACGAGCAGTACTTC. Protein product: CASSPRPGSYEQYF.

The chain carries TRBV5-1 and TRBJ2-7; D gene unclear. Germline V gene sequence: CDR1 SGHRS, CDR2 YFSETQ. The CDR3 is 13 amino acids. V was clipped by 4 bases and J by 0 bases, with 8 bases between them. CDR3 protein: CASSGESSYEQYF. Written as DNA, the CDR3 is TGCGCCAGCAGCGGAGAGAGCTCCTACGAGCAGTACTTC. Variable domain in full (rest from reference TRBV5-1 and TRBJ2-7): KAGVTQTPRYLIKTRGQQVTLSCSPISGHRSVSWYQQTPGQGLQFLFEYFSETQRNKGNFPGRFSGRQFSNSRSEMNVSTLELGDSALYLCASSGESSYEQYFGPGTRLTVT.

This clonotype appeared once. J is TRBJ1-5 and V is TRBV20-1; TRBD1 aligns across 9 bases. J was trimmed by 4 bases and V by 5 bases; bases with no gene match: 0. The CDR3 totals 12 residues. CDR1 and CDR2 from the germline V gene are DFQATT and SNEGSKA (reference sequence). CDR3 sequence reads: CSAGQGNQPQHF. The CDR3 nucleotides are TGCAGTGCTGGACAGGGGAATCAGCCCCAGCATTTT.

The chain is built from TRBV18 and TRBJ1-1; D is uncertain. Germline lookup yields CDR1 KGHSH and CDR2 LQKENI. The CDR3 consists of 14 residues. Deletions cut 2 bases from V and 1 base from J, with 8 bases between. The CDR3 coding sequence is TGTGCCAGCTCACCAGAGGCGAGGAACACTGAAGCTTTCTTT. Its protein product is CASSPEARNTEAFF.

The chain links TRBV6-5 to TRBJ2-5, with TRBD1 as a possible D gene (6 bases). CDR3 length equals 14 residues. V lost 2 bases and J lost 6, with 13 bases in between. Germline CDR1 reads MNHEY; CDR2 reads SVGAGI. The CDR3 DNA follows: TGTGCCAGCAGTTACGTAGGGGGAAAGAAGACCCAGTACTTC. It encodes CASSYVGGKKTQYF.

CDR3 sequence: CASSQDRASGGAYIQYF. The CDR3 DNA reads TGCGCCAGCAGCCAAGATAGGGCTAGCGGGGGGGCCTACATTCAGTACTTC. The chain carries TRBV4-1 and TRBJ2-4; 12 nucleotides agree with TRBD2. V shed 0 bases, J shed 8 bases, and the junction held 8 bases outside the gene matches. Germline CDR1 is MGHRA and CDR2 is YSYEKL. This CDR3 contains 17 residues.

CDR3 bases: TGTGCCAGCAGCCAAGAATGGTCGGGGGCCTTAGCCAAAAACATTCAGTACTTC. It is translated as CASSQEWSGALAKNIQYF. This chain joins TRBV4-2 and TRBJ2-4, with D perhaps assigned TRBD1 or TRBD2 (6 bases each). This CDR3 has 18 amino acids. V shed 0 bases and J shed 0 bases, with 15 bases lying between them. Germline V gene lookup returns CDR1 LGHNA and CDR2 YNFKEQ.

This clonotype was observed once. The chain employs TRBV4-2 and TRBJ2-3; 7 nucleotides agree with TRBD1. V lost 5 bases and J lost 6; bases outside the gene matches: 8. This CDR3 spans 14 amino acids. Germline CDR1 reads LGHNA; CDR2 reads YNFKEQ. Here the CDR3 reads CASSKQGWEDTQYF. The CDR3 DNA sequence: TGTGCCAGCAGCAAACAGGGGTGGGAGGATACGCAGTATTTT.

The chain couples TRBV5-6 to TRBJ1-1, with D possibly being TRBD1 (5 bases). Germline values: CDR1 SGHDT, CDR2 YYEEEE. V lost 0 bases and J 4 bases, leaving 7 bases between the germline ends. The CDR3 length is 13 residues. CDR3 DNA sequence: TGTGCCAGCAGCTTGGAGGGGAGCACTGAAGCTTTCTTT. This sequence encodes CASSLEGSTEAFF.

The V call is TRBV29-1, the J call TRBJ2-3; 9 bases align to TRBD1. Germline lookup yields CDR1 SQVTM and CDR2 ANQGSEA. The V segment lost 4 bases and the J segment 3 bases; nucleotides outside the gene matches: 5. The CDR3 runs to 14 residues. CDR3 region: CSVVGQGRTDTQYF. DNA for the CDR3: TGCAGCGTTGTGGGACAGGGAAGGACAGATACGCAGTATTTT.

This chain connects TRBV27 to TRBJ1-6; possible D gene TRBD1, 5 bases. This CDR3 is built from 15 residues. Germline V gives CDR1 MNHEY, CDR2 SMNVEV (reference sequence). Trimming removed 0 bases from V and 5 bases from J, with 8 bases in between. The CDR3: CASSLSQANNSPLHF. Here the CDR3 DNA reads TGTGCCAGCAGTTTATCACAGGCGAATAATTCACCCCTCCACTTT.